The 5 T cell receptor beta chains given below trace back to one sample, sequenced in a study of metastatic and nonmetastatic thyroid tumors. All patients were untreated before thyroid surgery. With MiXCR, TCRdb called clones anew from the PCR reads. This table has some 40,000 clones, about 13% appearing once. Specimen: blood. The origin of the receptors is a female donor with papillary thyroid cancer or a benign thyroid nodule (not recorded which). Some clones in this sample may be carry-over from other donors' samples.

This clone showed up many times. The CDR3 coding sequence is TGTGCCAGTAGTACCTGGACAGGGGCAAACTATGGCTACACCTTC. It encodes CASSTWTGANYGYTF. The rearrangement uses TRBV19 and TRBJ1-2; 9 positions agree with TRBD1. V lost 4 bases to trimming and J lost 2 bases; unmatched junction nucleotides: 5. The CDR3 loop spans 15 amino acids. CDR1 LNHDA and CDR2 SQIVND come from the germline V gene (reference sequence).

As to this clone: This sample includes further DNA sequences coding for the same CDR3. CDR3 nucleotide sequence: TGCGCCAGCAGCTCGACCCCTGCGGTGTACGAGCAGTACTTC. Translation: CASSSTPAVYEQYF. The chain employs TRBV5-1 and TRBJ2-7; the D is unclear. Germline V gene data show CDR1 as SGHRS and CDR2 as YFSETQ. V lost 3 bases to trimming and J lost 4 bases, with 14 bases between them. The CDR3 sequence is 14 residues long. Together with reference TRBV5-1 and TRBJ2-7, the CDR3 gives the full variable domain: KAGVTQTPRYLIKTRGQQVTLSCSPISGHRSVSWYQQTPGQGLQFLFEYFSETQRNKGNFPGRFSGRQFSNSRSEMNVSTLELGDSALYLCASSSTPAVYEQYFGPGTRLTVT.

This clone was counted only a few times. The V call is TRBV30, the J call TRBJ2-1, with D uncertain. Germline V CDR1 and CDR2: GTSNPN, SVGIG (reference sequence). The CDR3 consists of 16 residues. The V end lost 2 bases, the J end lost 7 bases, and 21 bases lay between the germline ends. The CDR3 DNA reads TGTGCCTGGAGTCCTTGGTGGCTCAGAAGAAGGAATGAGCAGTTCTTC. It yields the protein CAWSPWWLRRRNEQFF.

This clone appeared many times. The chain has TRBV29-1 and TRBJ1-2; a possible D gene is TRBD1 (6 bases). Trimming removed 4 bases at V and 4 bases at J, with 10 bases between. The CDR3 sequence is 12 residues long. CDR1 SQVTM and CDR2 ANQGSEA come from the germline V gene. As DNA, the CDR3 is TGCAGCGTTGGAAAGGGGGGCTATGGCTACACCTTC. Protein: CSVGKGGYGYTF.

The chain couples TRBV7-6 to TRBJ2-2; perhaps TRBD1 as D (6 bases). The CDR3 has 16 residues. Germline CDR1 is SGHVS and CDR2 is FNYEAQ. Trimming took 4 bases from V and 3 from J, leaving 15 bases between them. CDR3 nucleotides: TGTGCCAGCAGCTCCCAAGGGACACTCTACACCGGGGAGCTGTTTTTT. Its translation: CASSSQGTLYTGELFF.